A selection of T cell receptor beta chains follows, all from one sample in a study of neurological immune-mediated disorders. TCRdb redid the calling of the 5' RACE reads with MiXCR, one entry per CDR3 protein. Of 50,000 to 65,000 distinct CDR3 sequences listed, roughly 4% were seen once; the top ten hold roughly 1.7%. Material for sequencing was PBMCs. These receptors came from a man aged 25-45 years with multiple sclerosis. CDR3s include the opening cysteine and the closing phenylalanine or tryptophan. The D gene is left open where the match is weak. Rows may omit the clone size; those that give it use once, few, many or a size class.

V gene,J gene,D gene,clone size,CDR3 DNA,CDR3 protein
TRBV28,TRBJ2-3,TRBD1,many,TGTGCCAGCAGACGAAGACAGGGGGGAGATACGCAGTATTTT,CASRRRQGGDTQYF
TRBV7-2,TRBJ2-2,NA,many,TGTGCCAGCAGCCGAGACCTCACCGGGGAGCTGTTTTTT,CASSRDLTGELFF
TRBV12-3/TRBV12-4,TRBJ2-2,TRBD2,many,TGTGCCAGCAGTTTAGCCGGGGGGTTCACCGGGGAGCTGTTTTTT,CASSLAGGFTGELFF
TRBV28,TRBJ2-5,TRBD2,many,TGTGCCAGCAGTTTAACGGGAGGGCCCGAGACCCAGTACTTC,CASSLTGGPETQYF
TRBV5-1,TRBJ2-7,TRBD2,NA,TGCGCCAGCAGCTTCTTAGCTTCCGGACTAGCGGGACACGAGCAGTACTTC,CASSFLASGLAGHEQYF
TRBV12-3/TRBV12-4,TRBJ2-1,NA,many,TGTGCCAGCAGTTTAGACCATGAGCAGTTCTTC,CASSLDHEQFF
TRBV5-1,TRBJ1-6,TRBD1,many,TGCGCCAGCAGCTTGAGCGGGACAGGGAGTAATTCACCCCTCCACTTT,CASSLSGTGSNSPLHF
TRBV3-1,TRBJ2-7,NA,many,TGTGCCAGCAGCCAACCCGGGAGTACGTACGAGCAGTACTTC,CASSQPGSTYEQYF
TRBV7-8,TRBJ1-1,NA,many,TGTGCCAGCAGCTTTTTAGGCACTGAAGCTTTCTTT,CASSFLGTEAFF
TRBV5-1,TRBJ2-7,TRBD2,NA,TGCGCCAGCAGCGACCCGGGACTATCTACCTACGAGCAGTACTTC,CASSDPGLSTYEQYF
TRBV20-1,TRBJ2-7,TRBD2,many,TGCAGTGCCGGAGCGGGATCCTCCTACGAGCAGTACTTC,CSAGAGSSYEQYF
TRBV4-1,TRBJ2-7,NA,many,TGCGCCAGCAGCCAAATGGAGGGGGCTTCCCACGAGCAGTACTTC,CASSQMEGASHEQYF
TRBV29-1,TRBJ1-2,NA,many,TGCAGCGTTGGGGAGAACTATGGCTACACCTTC,CSVGENYGYTF
TRBV9,TRBJ2-1,TRBD2,many,TGTGCCAGCAGCGTGACTAGCGGGAGGACCTACAATGAGCAGTTCTTC,CASSVTSGRTYNEQFF
TRBV3-1,TRBJ2-5,NA,NA,TGTGCCAGCAGCCAAGTACAAGAGACCCAGTACTTC,CASSQVQETQYF
TRBV20-1,TRBJ2-3,NA,many,TGCAGTGCTATGAGTGGCAGGGTGGGCACAGATACGCAGTATTTT,CSAMSGRVGTDTQYF
TRBV29-1,TRBJ2-7,NA,many,TGCAGCGTTGAAGATCAAAGGGGCTACGAGCAGTACTTC,CSVEDQRGYEQYF
TRBV7-8,TRBJ2-1,TRBD2,many,TGTGCCAGCAGCCCCGGGACTAGAAGAAGCAATGAGCAGTTCTTC,CASSPGTRRSNEQFF
TRBV20-1,TRBJ1-6,NA,few,TGCAGTGCTAGAGAACGGCAGGATAATTCACCCCTCCACTTT,CSARERQDNSPLHF
TRBV20-1,TRBJ2-7,NA,many,TGCAGTGCTAGAAGCCCGGGACCCGAGCAGTACTTC,CSARSPGPEQYF
TRBV6-6,TRBJ2-7,TRBD2,many,TGTGCCGCCCGAGCGGGGGCTCTTGCAAACGAGCAGTACTTC,CAARAGALANEQYF
TRBV11-2,TRBJ2-7,NA,many,TGTGCCAGCAGCTTAGAGCGGTCCCCGGGGGCTTACGAGCAGTACTTC,CASSLERSPGAYEQYF
TRBV28,TRBJ1-5,NA,few,TGTGCCAGCTTCGAGCAGGGGAAGAATCAGCCCCAGAATTTT,CASFEQGKNQPQNF
TRBV30,TRBJ1-1,NA,few,TGTGCCTGGAGTGTAACGATGAACACTGAAGCTTTCTTT,CAWSVTMNTEAFF
TRBV29-1,TRBJ2-2,NA,many,TGCAGCGTTGCGGGGCAGACACTCACCGGGGAGCTGTTTTTT,CSVAGQTLTGELFF
TRBV20-1,TRBJ2-5,NA,many,TGCAGTGTTAGAGGAGGGGGAGAGACCCAGTACTTC,CSVRGGGETQYF
TRBV20-1,TRBJ1-2,NA,many,TGCAGTGCTAGAGATCGCGGGGGCGCCCTCTATGGCTACACCTTC,CSARDRGGALYGYTF
TRBV6-1,TRBJ2-1,NA,NA,TGTGCCACCCAGACTAGATCCTACAATGAGCAGTTCTTC,CATQTRSYNEQFF
TRBV20-1,TRBJ2-5,TRBD2,many,TGCAGTGCTAGTTCCGGGACTAGCGGGGGGGGGAATCAAGAGACCCAGTACTTC,CSASSGTSGGGNQETQYF
TRBV12-3/TRBV12-4,TRBJ1-1,NA,many,TGTGCCAGCAGTTTAGGAGTGAAAACAGGCGCTAGAGGAGCTTTCTTT,CASSLGVKTGARGAFF
TRBV5-1,TRBJ1-1,NA,many,TGCGCCAGCAGCTTGGCCGCCCGGCAGCCGGCGCACACTGAAGCTTTCTTT,CASSLAARQPAHTEAFF
TRBV11-2,TRBJ1-5,NA,many,TGTGCCAGCAGCTTAGATCGGGGGCAGCCCCAGCATTTT,CASSLDRGQPQHF
TRBV3-1,TRBJ2-1,NA,many,TGTGCCAGCAGCCCGTCAAACAAAGGAAATGAGCAGTTCTTC,CASSPSNKGNEQFF
TRBV10-3,TRBJ1-1,NA,many,TGTGCCATCAGTGCAGGGGTCGACACTGAAGCTTTCTTT,CAISAGVDTEAFF
TRBV27,TRBJ1-5,NA,many,TGTGCCAGCAGTTCTTGGGGCAATCAGCCCCAGCATTTT,CASSSWGNQPQHF
TRBV20-1,TRBJ1-2,NA,many,TGCAGTGCTAGACAGGGACAAGGTGGCTACACCTTC,CSARQGQGGYTF
TRBV20-1,TRBJ1-5,NA,many,TGCAGTGCCTTGGGGGTTCGCAATCAGCCCCAGCATTTT,CSALGVRNQPQHF
TRBV7-6,TRBJ1-1,TRBD1,many,TGTGCCAGCAGCTTCGGACAGGGACACACTGAAGCTTTCTTT,CASSFGQGHTEAFF
TRBV3-1,TRBJ1-5,NA,many,TGTGCCAGCAGCCAAGGGCTGACTGGAAAAAGCAATCAGCCCCAGCATTTT,CASSQGLTGKSNQPQHF
TRBV5-1,TRBJ2-1,TRBD2,many,TGCGCCAGCAGCACCGGGACTAGCGGGCCGCGCAATGAGCAGTTCTTC,CASSTGTSGPRNEQFF
TRBV3-1,TRBJ1-2,NA,many,TGTGCCAGCAGCCAACGGGGGGCCGCGAACTATGGCTACACCTTC,CASSQRGAANYGYTF
TRBV2,TRBJ1-5,NA,many,TGTGCCACACGAGACAGTAGCAATCAGCCCCAGCATTTT,CATRDSSNQPQHF